This entry lists 28 T cell receptor beta chains sequenced from one sample in a study of blood T cell repertoires in COVID-19. The protocol was immunoSEQ multiplex PCR, while the TCRdb copy is restricted to in-frame clones and leaves out a portion. The table shows about 270,000 clones, with approximately 90% occurring only once. Sequenced material: PBMCs or T cells enriched from blood (not recorded which). These receptor sequences come from a man aged 40-49 years who had been exposed to COVID-19.

The genes are TRBV2 and TRBJ1-4; TRBD1 matches at 7 bases. Germline V gene lookup returns CDR1 SNHLY and CDR2 FYNNEI. The V gene end was trimmed by 1 base and the J gene end by 8 bases; junction bases not matched to a gene: 10. The CDR3 sequence is 16 residues long. The CDR3 nucleotides are TGTGCCAGCAGTGAAGGGACCGGGACAGAGAACGAAAAACTGTTTTTT. Translating gives CASSEGTGTENEKLFF.

V and J are TRBV9 and TRBJ2-1; tentatively, D is TRBD2 (6 bases). The V end lost 0 bases, the J end lost 9 bases, and 10 bases lay between the germline ends. Germline CDR1 and CDR2: SGDLS and YYNGEE. This CDR3 comprises 13 residues. CDR3 region: CASSVATGGEQFF. CDR3 DNA sequence: TGTGCCAGCAGCGTAGCTACCGGGGGTGAGCAGTTCTTC.

This clone was picked up one time. This sequence joins TRBV11-2 and TRBJ2-7, with 9 bases matching TRBD2. J lost 7 bases, V lost 5 bases, and 12 bases had no gene match. The CDR3 contains 15 residues. CDR1 and CDR2 from the germline V gene are SGHAT and FQNNGV. CDR3 nucleotides: TGTGCCAGCAGCGCCCGACTAGCGGAGACGAAGGAGCAGTACTTC. Translated, it gives CASSARLAETKEQYF.

In DNA form, the CDR3 reads TGTGCCAGTAGTATTGGGGGGGCCGGGGAGCTGTTTTTT. This translates into CASSIGGAGELFF. The chain combines TRBV19 with TRBJ2-2; 7 bases agree with TRBD2. Germline values: CDR1 LNHDA, CDR2 SQIVND (reference sequence). This CDR3 has 13 residues. Trimming cost V 3 bases and J 6 bases; bases outside gene matches: 1.

J is TRBJ2-1 and V is TRBV2; a possible D gene is TRBD1 (5 bases). This CDR3 is built from 16 residues. V was cut by 2 bases and J by 0 bases, with 11 bases left in between. CDR1 is SNHLY and CDR2 is FYNNEI in the germline V gene. The CDR3 loop reads CASSETRASSYNEQFF. In nucleotides, the CDR3 is TGTGCCAGCAGTGAAACCAGGGCAAGCTCCTACAATGAGCAGTTCTTC.

This clone was seen just once. The CDR3 region has the DNA TGTGCCAGCAGCAAGCCCGGGACAGGGATTAAGTCCCATCAGCCCCAGCATTTT. As protein: CASSKPGTGIKSHQPQHF. The chain links TRBV28 to TRBJ1-5; 9 nucleotides line up with TRBD1. J gave up 5 bases and V 6 bases, and 17 bases lay outside the gene matches. Germline-derived CDR1 and CDR2 are MDHEN and SYDVKM. The CDR3 is 18 residues long.

The rearrangement joins TRBV27 to TRBJ2-2; 7 bases map to TRBD2. Germline loops: CDR1 MNHEY, CDR2 SMNVEV (reference sequence). The ends lost 1 base at V and 0 bases at J; junction bases unmatched: 5. This CDR3 contains 17 residues. The DNA of the CDR3 is TGTGCCAGCAGTTTATTGCCTAGCGGAGCGAACACCGGGGAGCTGTTTTTT. Translating gives CASSLLPSGANTGELFF.

This rearrangement joins TRBV29-1 to TRBJ1-1; 7 nucleotides align to TRBD1. CDR1 is SQVTM, CDR2 ANQGSEA, per germline. The CDR3 spans 13 residues. Trimming cost V 7 bases and J 0 bases; bases outside gene matches: 5. The CDR3 bases are TGCAGCGCCCAGGGACAGTTGAACACTGAAGCTTTCTTT. As protein: CSAQGQLNTEAFF.

The V and J genes are TRBV30 and TRBJ2-1; 8 bases line up with TRBD2. Germline values: CDR1 GTSNPN, CDR2 SVGIG (reference sequence). The CDR3 spans 15 residues. V dropped 2 bases and J dropped 2; count of bases not matched to a gene: 5. DNA of the CDR3: TGTGCCTGGAGTCGGAGTAGCGGGGCCTACAATGAGCAGTTCTTC. Its protein product is CAWSRSSGAYNEQFF.

This rearrangement joins TRBV5-1 to TRBJ2-7, with 10 bases fitting TRBD2. This CDR3 is built from 16 residues. Germline assignment: CDR1 SGHRS and CDR2 YFSETQ. V trimming: 4 bases; J trimming: 3 bases; junction bases outside the gene matches: 10. CDR3 sequence (DNA): TGCGCCAGCAGCATAGCAACGGGACTAGCGATCTACGAGCAGTACTTC. The encoded protein is CASSIATGLAIYEQYF.

This sequence joins TRBV15 and TRBJ1-5; 7 bases match TRBD1. Germline assignment: CDR1 LNHNV and CDR2 YYDKDF (reference sequence). CDR3 length: 14 amino acids. With 9 bases clipped from V and 4 bases from J, the junction kept 9 bases outside the gene matches. The CDR3 sequence: CATRNRGRNQPQHF. The CDR3 DNA reads TGTGCCACTAGGAACAGGGGCAGGAATCAGCCCCAGCATTTT.

The chain has TRBV2 and TRBJ2-2, with a weak D call TRBD2 (6 bases). The CDR3 contains 16 residues. The germline CDR1 and CDR2 sequences are SNHLY and FYNNEI. V gave up 4 bases and J gave up 2 bases, with 14 bases separating them. The CDR3 nucleotides read TGTGCCAGCAGTGTTGCGGGAAGAAGAAACACCGGGGAGCTGTTTTTT. Encoded protein: CASSVAGRRNTGELFF.

The V call is TRBV21-1, the J call TRBJ2-5; the D call TRBD1 from the table was never checked on the DNA. TRBV21-1 is recorded as a pseudogene. The CDR3 is 14 amino acids. The chain's CDR3 is CASSKDRGQETQYF. The CDR3 region has the DNA TGTGCCAGCAGCAAAGACAGGGGGCAAGAGACCCAGTACTTC.

The genes are TRBV5-1 and TRBJ2-1, with D perhaps TRBD2 (6 bases). The V gene lost 4 bases and the J gene lost 8 bases, with 19 bases spanning the gap. CDR3 length: 15 amino acids. Germline V gene lookup returns CDR1 SGHRS and CDR2 YFSETQ. The chain's CDR3 is CASSKAGRGSDEQFF. The CDR3 DNA reads as TGCGCCAGCAGCAAGGCGGGACGAGGAAGCGATGAGCAGTTCTTC.

In regard to this clone: One end of the junction fails to match germline, which may point to a read error. The chain uses TRBV5-6 and TRBJ1-4; D is unclear. The CDR3 runs 13 residues. Germline CDR1 is SGHDT and CDR2 is YYEEEE. DNA for the CDR3: TGTGCCAGCAGCTTTGCAGACACCGGGATCGGGATTTTT. As protein: CASSFADTGIGIF.

This chain uses TRBV7-6 with TRBJ2-1; unclear D gene. Trimming removed 1 base at V and 4 bases at J, with 20 bases between. CDR3 length equals 18 residues. Germline values: CDR1 SGHVS, CDR2 FNYEAQ. The CDR3 region is CASSLVISGPYGYNEQFF. In DNA form, the CDR3 reads TGTGCCAGCAGCTTAGTAATAAGTGGGCCCTACGGATACAATGAGCAGTTCTTC. The variable domain in full, completed from reference TRBV7-6 and TRBJ2-1, reads GAGVSQSPRYKVTKRGQDVALRCDPISGHVSLYWYRQALGQGPEFLTYFNYEAQQDKSGLPNDRFSAERPEGSISTLTIQRTEQRDSAMYRCASSLVISGPYGYNEQFFGPGTRLTVL.

The table lists this clone with a few counts. The J gene is TRBJ2-2, the V gene TRBV7-3; 16 bases agree with TRBD2. CDR3 length: 20 amino acids. J was trimmed by 3 bases and V by 5 bases; bases with no gene match: 12. CDR1 and CDR2 from the germline V gene are SGHTA and FQGTGA. CDR3 region: CASSRLGTSGRARDTGELFF. The CDR3 DNA is TGTGCCAGCAGCCGACTTGGGACTAGCGGGAGGGCCAGGGACACCGGGGAGCTGTTTTTT. The full variable domain, rest sourced from reference TRBV7-3 and TRBJ2-2, is GAGVSQTPSNKVTEKGKYVELRCDPISGHTALYWYRQSLGQGPEFLIYFQGTGAADDSGLPNDRFFAVRPEGSVSTLKIQRTERGDSAVYLCASSRLGTSGRARDTGELFFGEGSRLTVL.

The count of this clone is one. This rearrangement joins TRBV28 to TRBJ2-2; 8 bases fit TRBD2. The CDR3 loop spans 14 amino acids. Germline loops: CDR1 MDHEN, CDR2 SYDVKM. J was trimmed by 4 bases and V by 4 bases; bases with no gene match: 2. This chain's CDR3 is CASSSGLVTGELFF. The DNA for the CDR3 is TGTGCCAGCAGTTCGGGACTAGTCACCGGGGAGCTGTTTTTT.

This rearrangement joins TRBV5-4 to TRBJ1-6, with 11 bases fitting TRBD1. From germline, CDR1 is SGHNT and CDR2 YYREEE (reference sequence). Trimming cost V 4 bases and J 3 bases; bases outside gene matches: 6. The CDR3 is 17 amino acids. CDR3 DNA: TGTGCCAGCAGCCCCGGGACAGGGGGTTTCTATAATTCACCCCTCCACTTT. Amino acid sequence: CASSPGTGGFYNSPLHF.

V and J are TRBV28 and TRBJ1-5, with TRBD1 matching 7 bases. This CDR3 comprises 15 residues. With 6 bases clipped from V and 0 bases from J, the junction kept 5 bases outside the gene matches. Germline lookup yields CDR1 MDHEN and CDR2 SYDVKM. CDR3 bases: TGTGCCAGCAGAAGAGGGACAGATAGCAATCAGCCCCAGCATTTT. It specifies CASRRGTDSNQPQHF.

The rearrangement links TRBV9 to TRBJ1-2; tentatively, D is TRBD1 (6 bases). Trimming shortened V by 0 bases and J by 7 bases, and 16 bases separated the two germline ends. Germline-derived CDR1 and CDR2 are SGDLS and YYNGEE. There are 15 residues in the CDR3. CDR3 in DNA: TGTGCCAGCAGCGTAGATCAGGGGCACGGCGGTGGCTACACCTTC. Amino acids: CASSVDQGHGGGYTF.

This rearrangement joins TRBV27 to TRBJ1-6; the match to TRBD1 covers 9 bases. CDR1 and CDR2 (germline): MNHEY, SMNVEV (reference sequence). The trim removed 1 base at V and 5 bases at J, leaving 3 bases unmatched. The CDR3 is 16 residues long. As DNA, the CDR3 is TGTGCCAGCAGTTTATTAGACAGGGGGAATAATTCACCCCTCCACTTT. Its translation: CASSLLDRGNNSPLHF.

The chain joins TRBV19 to TRBJ2-2, with a weak D call TRBD1 (5 bases). V was pared by 4 bases and J by 5 bases, with 17 bases between. The CDR3 totals 16 residues. Germline CDR1 reads LNHDA; CDR2 reads SQIVND (reference sequence). The CDR3 spells CASSNGAAGPTGELFF. The CDR3, as DNA: TGTGCCAGTAGTAATGGGGCTGCAGGGCCAACCGGGGAGCTGTTTTTT.

This chain uses TRBV29-1 with TRBJ2-2, with TRBD2 identical over 11 bases. The length of the CDR3 is 17 residues. Germline V gives CDR1 SQVTM, CDR2 ANQGSEA. V lost 5 bases to trimming and J lost 0 bases; unmatched junction nucleotides: 8. CDR3 amino acids: CSVSGTSGLANTGELFF. The DNA for the CDR3 is TGCAGCGTTTCCGGGACTAGCGGACTCGCGAACACCGGGGAGCTGTTTTTT.

The CDR3 region has the DNA TGTGCCAGCAGCTCTCCTCTAGCGGGAAGAGGCACCGGGGAGCTGTTTTTT. Amino acid sequence: CASSSPLAGRGTGELFF. The chain recombines TRBV7-9 with TRBJ2-2, with 9 bases fitting TRBD2. The CDR3 has 17 amino acids. Germline-derived CDR1 and CDR2 are SEHNR and FQNEAQ (reference sequence). V trimming: 4 bases; J trimming: 4 bases; junction bases outside the gene matches: 10.

The J gene is TRBJ2-1, the V gene TRBV6-5, with 8 bases fitting TRBD1. Germline values: CDR1 MNHEY, CDR2 SVGAGI. CDR3 size: 15 residues. The V segment lost 5 bases and the J segment 10 bases; nucleotides outside the gene matches: 13. The CDR3 spells CASSPSGGPLREQFF. The CDR3 DNA reads TGTGCCAGCAGTCCCTCAGGGGGCCCCCTGAGGGAGCAGTTCTTC.

The rearrangement uses TRBV5-6 and TRBJ1-1, with 9 nucleotides matching TRBD1. CDR1 is SGHDT, CDR2 YYEEEE, per germline. This CDR3 spans 15 amino acids. With 4 bases clipped from V and 2 bases from J, the junction kept 6 bases outside the gene matches. The CDR3 loop is CASSLAGQGNTEAFF. Written as DNA, the CDR3 is TGTGCCAGCAGCCTGGCGGGACAGGGAAACACTGAAGCTTTCTTT.

CDR3 sequence (DNA): TGTGCCAGCAGTCGGACAGGGAATTCCTACGAGCAGTACTTC. Protein sequence: CASSRTGNSYEQYF. The V gene is TRBV2, the J gene TRBJ2-7, with 8 bases lining up with TRBD1. From germline, CDR1 is SNHLY and CDR2 FYNNEI. CDR3 size: 14 residues. Losses at the gene ends were 5 bases for V and 1 base for J; bases not matched to a gene: 4.